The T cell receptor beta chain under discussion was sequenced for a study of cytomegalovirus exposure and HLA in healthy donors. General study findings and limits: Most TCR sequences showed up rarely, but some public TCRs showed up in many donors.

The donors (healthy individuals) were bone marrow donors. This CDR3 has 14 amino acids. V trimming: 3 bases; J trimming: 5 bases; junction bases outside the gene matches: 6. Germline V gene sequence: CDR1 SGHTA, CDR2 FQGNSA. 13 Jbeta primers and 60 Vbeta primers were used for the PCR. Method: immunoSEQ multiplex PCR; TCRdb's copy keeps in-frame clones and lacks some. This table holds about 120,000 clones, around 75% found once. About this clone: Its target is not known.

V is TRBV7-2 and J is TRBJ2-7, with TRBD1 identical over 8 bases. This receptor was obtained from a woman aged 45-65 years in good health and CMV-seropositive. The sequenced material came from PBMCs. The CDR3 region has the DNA TGTGCCAGCAGCTTTTGGACAGGGTTAAACGAGCAGTACTTC. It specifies CASSFWTGLNEQYF.